Listed below are T cell receptor beta chains from one sample, sequenced in a study of shared clonotypes between healthy human individuals. The data were produced by immunoSEQ multiplex PCR, yet TCRdb's version contains in-frame clones alone and is incomplete. The profile covers approximately 720,000 clones, with roughly nine tenths appearing a single time and roughly 24% taken by the ten largest. The material sequenced was naive CD8+ T cells sorted from blood. The receptor set was obtained from a man aged 30 to 45 in good health. CDR3s include the opening cysteine and the closing phenylalanine or tryptophan. The order of the fields is V gene, D gene, clone size, J gene, CDR3 DNA, CDR3 protein. A D gene is named only where the DNA matches it firmly. Size is stated for part of the rows, as once, few or many counts, or as a class when the clone is expanded.

V: TRBV9; D: -; size: few; J: TRBJ2-6; DNA: TGTGCCAGCAGCGTAGATGGGGCCAACGTCCTGACTTTC; CDR3: CASSVDGANVLTF
V: TRBV18; D: -; size: -; J: TRBJ1-1; DNA: TGTGCCAGCTCACCAGGGCAAGTCACTGAAGCTTTCTTT; CDR3: CASSPGQVTEAFF
V: TRBV28; D: -; size: -; J: TRBJ2-6; DNA: TGTGCCAGCAGTTTATCGCCTTCTGGGGCCAACGTCCTGACTTTC; CDR3: CASSLSPSGANVLTF
V: TRBV11-2; D: TRBD2; size: few; J: TRBJ2-7; DNA: TGTGCCAGCACCGAAGCGGGACCTACTCGGGAGCAGTACTTC; CDR3: CASTEAGPTREQYF
V: TRBV7-2; D: -; size: -; J: TRBJ1-1; DNA: TGTGCCAGCAGCCCGGGTTCATCCGACACTGAAGCTTTCTTT; CDR3: CASSPGSSDTEAFF
V: TRBV27; D: -; size: once; J: TRBJ2-2; DNA: TGTGCCAGCGGGATTCAGTCGGGCGGGGAGCTGTTTTTT; CDR3: CASGIQSGGELFF
V: TRBV5-4; D: TRBD2; size: -; J: TRBJ2-1; DNA: TGTGCCAGCAGCGCTAGCGGGACCTACAATGAGCAGTTCTTC; CDR3: CASSASGTYNEQFF
V: TRBV29-1; D: TRBD2; size: -; J: TRBJ2-7; DNA: TGCAGCGTTGAGGCTAGCGGGAGAGATTCCGAGCAGTACTTC; CDR3: CSVEASGRDSEQYF
V: TRBV7-8; D: -; size: -; J: TRBJ1-2; DNA: TGTGCCAGCAGCTTAGCGACAGCCGCTAACTATGGCTACACCTTC; CDR3: CASSLATAANYGYTF
V: TRBV5-4; D: TRBD1; size: few; J: TRBJ1-1; DNA: TGTGCCAGCAGCCGGAGTGACAGGGCGAACACTGAAGCTTTCTTT; CDR3: CASSRSDRANTEAFF
V: TRBV4-1; D: TRBD1; size: once; J: TRBJ2-7; DNA: TGCGCCAGCAGCCAAGTAGCAAACCACAGGGGATTCTACGAGCAGTACTTC; CDR3: CASSQVANHRGFYEQYF
V: TRBV2; D: -; size: -; J: TRBJ2-1; DNA: TGTGCCAGCAGGTTTAACCGCGGGGTAAACTCCTACAATGAGCAGTTCTTC; CDR3: CASRFNRGVNSYNEQFF
V: TRBV6-4; D: -; size: few; J: TRBJ2-7; DNA: TGTGCCAGCAGTGACGCGAGTAGCGGAGCCAGGCCCCCCTACGAGCAGTACTTC; CDR3: CASSDASSGARPPYEQYF
V: TRBV9; D: -; size: -; J: TRBJ2-3; DNA: TGTGCCAGCAGCGGCCGGGATGGCACAGATACGCAGTATTTT; CDR3: CASSGRDGTDTQYF
V: TRBV2; D: -; size: -; J: TRBJ1-1; DNA: TGTGCCAGCAAAGAGGGAACTGAGCTCGCTGAAGCTTTCTTT; CDR3: CASKEGTELAEAFF
V: TRBV25-1; D: -; size: -; J: TRBJ1-1; DNA: TGTGCCAGCAGTGTAGGGGGGTTCGGGGAAGCTTTCTTT; CDR3: CASSVGGFGEAFF
V: TRBV7-2; D: TRBD2; size: once; J: TRBJ2-7; DNA: TGTGCCAGCAGCCCGAGACTAGCGGGAGACGGCGAGCAGTACTTC; CDR3: CASSPRLAGDGEQYF
V: TRBV29-1; D: TRBD1; size: -; J: TRBJ2-7; DNA: TGCAGCGTCGGTGTGGTTCCGGGACAGAGTTCCTACGAGCAGTACTTC; CDR3: CSVGVVPGQSSYEQYF
V: TRBV27; D: TRBD1; size: -; J: TRBJ2-5; DNA: TGTGCCAGCAGTCCCGACAGGGGGCCGGGGACCCAGTACTTC; CDR3: CASSPDRGPGTQYF
V: TRBV6-6; D: -; size: -; J: TRBJ2-1; DNA: TGTGCCAGCACTGGGGATCTCGATGAGCAGTTCTTC; CDR3: CASTGDLDEQFF
V: TRBV27; D: -; size: -; J: TRBJ2-1; DNA: TGTGCCAGCAGCCTCGGATACAATGAGCAGTTCTTC; CDR3: CASSLGYNEQFF
V: TRBV4-1; D: TRBD1; size: -; J: TRBJ1-4; DNA: TGCGCCAGCAGCCAAAGGGGGCCACAGGGGCTTGATGAAAAACTGTTTTTT; CDR3: CASSQRGPQGLDEKLFF
V: TRBV19; D: -; size: -; J: TRBJ1-1; DNA: TGTGCCAGTAGTCCTTCCGGAGGGAACACTGAAGCTTTCTTT; CDR3: CASSPSGGNTEAFF